This T cell receptor beta chain stems from a study of T cells expressing NK-cell markers. Study-level findings and limits: NKG2C+ dominant clonotypes from several donors made up roughly 1.0-7.0% of CD8+ T cells. Four donors showed these clonotypes also leading the CD3+CD56-NKG2C+ fraction. Expanded clones of NKG2C+ T cells had an unclear HCMV specificity.

The cDNA for TCR beta came from 5'RACE template switching with UMIs. Each CDR3 protein gets one entry in TCRdb, which reprocessed the 5' RACE reads and gives no DNA. This sample contains a few hundred thousand distinct CDR3 sequences. Concerning this clonotype: The antigen remains undetermined.

This CDR3 contains 15 residues. Germline lookup yields CDR1 SGHDT and CDR2 YYEEEE. The sample was blood T cells: a sorted CD56 or NKG2C T cell subset, CD4+ or CD8+ T cells, or bulk PBMC T cells (not recorded which). This sequence originates from a man aged 18-70 years in good health. The rearrangement uses TRBV5-6 and TRBJ2-3. CDR3 loop: CASSFFRHRADTQYF.